This is a list of T cell receptor beta chains from one sample in a study of T-cell memory formation after mild COVID-19. TCRdb called the 5' RACE reads again in MiXCR, with one record for every CDR3 protein. The sample shows 250,000 to 300,000 distinct CDR3 sequences, roughly 15% of them seen only once. The sequencing input was PBMCs or a T cell subset sorted from them (not recorded which). The origin of the receptors is a man aged 18 to 29 who had mild COVID-19 (a few samples of this study predate the infection). Cell type and time point are not known. Each CDR3 is given with its conserved first and last residue. Fields, in order: V gene, clone size, D gene, J gene, CDR3 protein, CDR3 DNA. D genes are given only for firm matches. Where a row states a size, it is once, few, many or the class of an expanded clone; other rows omit it.

>TRBV7-2|.|.|TRBJ1-5
CASSPQLARNQPQHF
TGTGCCAGCAGCCCCCAGCTAGCGCGCAATCAGCCCCAGCATTTT
>TRBV9|.|.|TRBJ2-1
CASSERPYGNEQFF
TGTGCCAGCAGCGAGCGCCCCTACGGCAATGAGCAGTTCTTC
>TRBV6-6|.|TRBD1|TRBJ1-4
CASSPPGGGEKLFF
TGTGCCAGCAGTCCGCCAGGGGGTGGGGAAAAACTGTTTTTT
>TRBV6-1|many|TRBD2|TRBJ2-3
CASSEGTSHTDTQYF
TGTGCCAGCAGTGAAGGGACTAGCCACACAGATACGCAGTATTTT
>TRBV5-1|.|TRBD1|TRBJ1-2
CASSPGQGRYGYTF
TGCGCCAGCAGCCCTGGACAGGGGAGGTATGGCTACACCTTC
>TRBV6-1|.|TRBD2|TRBJ2-1
CASSEGTIVNEQFF
TGTGCCAGCAGTGAGGGGACTATCGTCAATGAGCAGTTCTTC
>TRBV12-3/TRBV12-4|few|.|TRBJ2-7
CASSLLDGYEQYF
TGTGCCAGCAGTTTGCTGGACGGCTACGAGCAGTACTTC
>TRBV6-5|few|TRBD1|TRBJ1-1
CASRWDRGWGTEAFF
TGTGCCAGCAGGTGGGACAGGGGGTGGGGCACTGAAGCTTTCTTT
>TRBV4-3|.|TRBD1|TRBJ1-2
CASSRGQGYDYGYTF
TGCGCCAGCAGCCGGGGACAGGGTTACGACTATGGCTACACCTTC
>TRBV28|few|TRBD2|TRBJ2-3
CASSSPRGEGTDTQYF
TGTGCCAGCAGTTCCCCTCGGGGGGAAGGGACAGATACGCAGTATTTT
>TRBV12-3/TRBV12-4|many|.|TRBJ1-6
CASSPTGMKSPLHF
TGTGCCAGCAGTCCAACAGGGATGAAATCACCCCTCCACTTT
>TRBV12-3/TRBV12-4|.|.|TRBJ1-1
CASSYRTPLGTEAFF
TGTGCCAGCAGCTACAGGACACCCCTGGGCACTGAAGCTTTCTTT
>TRBV11-1|.|TRBD2|TRBJ2-1
CASSPTSRLAGEQFF
TGTGCCAGCAGCCCGACCTCCCGACTAGCGGGTGAGCAGTTCTTC
>TRBV20-1|once|TRBD1|TRBJ1-5
CSATGGRGNNQPQHF
TGCAGTGCTACGGGAGGCAGGGGGAACAATCAGCCCCAGCATTTT
>TRBV12-3/TRBV12-4|.|TRBD1|TRBJ1-1
CASSLAGGAAFF
TGTGCCAGCAGTTTGGCAGGGGGGGCGGCTTTCTTT
>TRBV28|.|TRBD1|TRBJ2-1
CASSPSRGLNEQFF
TGTGCCAGCAGCCCGAGCAGGGGGTTAAACGAGCAGTTCTTC
>TRBV29-1|.|.|TRBJ2-4
CSVDFLNIQYF
TGCAGCGTTGATTTCTTGAACATTCAGTACTTC
>TRBV6-5|few|.|TRBJ1-5
CASRPSIGGQPQHF
TGTGCCAGCAGACCATCGATTGGGGGTCAGCCCCAGCATTTT
>TRBV7-2|many|.|TRBJ2-2
CASSPSVRELGELFF
TGTGCCAGCAGCCCTAGTGTCAGGGAACTCGGGGAGCTGTTTTTT
>TRBV7-3|few|TRBD2|TRBJ2-3
CASSLPTSGRTDTQYF
TGTGCCAGCAGCCTCCCTACTAGCGGTCGGACAGATACGCAGTATTTT
>TRBV29-1|.|.|TRBJ2-3
CSVDPGQDTQYF
TGCAGCGTTGATCCAGGTCAAGATACGCAGTATTTT
>TRBV14|few|.|TRBJ2-5
CASSQGRWRETQYF
TGTGCCAGCAGCCAAGGTCGGTGGAGGGAGACCCAGTACTTC
>TRBV5-6|.|TRBD1|TRBJ2-7
CASRLRGTGWVEQYF
TGTGCCAGCAGGCTTAGGGGGACAGGGTGGGTCGAGCAGTACTTC
>TRBV5-1|once|.|TRBJ2-5
CASSLDGEKETQYF
TGCGCCAGCAGCTTGGATGGGGAAAAAGAGACCCAGTACTTC
>TRBV24-1|many|.|TRBJ2-1
CATSAAGSPNGQFF
TGTGCCACCAGTGCGGCAGGTAGTCCCAACGGGCAGTTCTTC
>TRBV9|.|.|TRBJ1-6
CASSLRGTYNSPLHF
TGTGCCAGCAGCTTGAGGGGGACCTATAATTCACCCCTCCACTTT
>TRBV10-3|few|TRBD2|TRBJ2-1
CAISRTSGGANEQFF
TGTGCCATCAGTCGTACTAGCGGGGGGGCGAATGAGCAGTTCTTC
>TRBV7-8|few|TRBD1|TRBJ2-3
CASSRDRISDTQYF
TGTGCCAGCAGCCGGGACAGGATTTCAGATACGCAGTATTTT
>TRBV15|.|.|TRBJ2-2
CATSRAYAGELFF
TGTGCCACCAGCAGAGCTTACGCCGGGGAGCTGTTTTTT
>TRBV10-3|few|.|TRBJ2-3
CATAATGSTDTQYF
TGTGCCACCGCTGCAACCGGCAGCACAGATACGCAGTATTTT
>TRBV4-3|few|.|TRBJ1-4
CASSQGSSEKLFF
TGCGCCAGCAGCCAAGGATCGAGTGAAAAACTGTTTTTT
>TRBV29-1|.|TRBD1|TRBJ1-2
CSVQGDSVDYGYTF
TGCAGCGTCCAAGGGGACAGCGTTGATTATGGCTACACCTTC
>TRBV27|.|.|TRBJ1-5
CASSYSILQYRTNQPQHF
TGTGCCAGCAGTTACTCAATCCTTCAATACAGGACTAATCAGCCCCAGCATTTT
>TRBV20-1|few|.|TRBJ1-2
CSASRRESGYTF
TGCAGTGCTAGTCGCAGGGAAAGTGGCTACACCTTC
>TRBV6-2/TRBV6-3|.|TRBD1|TRBJ1-1
CASSYGQVGGFF
TGTGCCAGCAGTTACGGACAGGTGGGCGGTTTCTTT
>TRBV11-2|.|TRBD2|TRBJ2-1
CASRSGGAMIGEQFF
TGTGCCAGCAGAAGCGGGGGGGCAATGATTGGTGAGCAGTTCTTC
>TRBV7-9|many|TRBD1|TRBJ2-7
CASSWDSYEQYF
TGTGCCAGCAGCTGGGACAGCTACGAGCAGTACTTC
>TRBV19|.|TRBD2|TRBJ2-3
CASSYFGGGTDTQYF
TGTGCCAGTAGTTATTTCGGGGGGGGCACAGATACGCAGTATTTT
>TRBV6-2/TRBV6-3|few|.|TRBJ2-4
CASSSGDSLNIQYF
TGTGCCAGCAGTTCGGGGGACAGTTTAAACATTCAGTACTTC
>TRBV15|.|.|TRBJ2-2
CATSRDILGNTGELFF
TGTGCCACCAGCAGAGATATTTTGGGTAACACCGGGGAGCTGTTTTTT
>TRBV11-1|.|TRBD1|TRBJ1-3
CASSWGQRGNTIYF
TGTGCCAGCAGCTGGGGACAGCGCGGAAACACCATATATTTT
>TRBV5-1|few|.|TRBJ1-4
CASSPTLGALEKLFF
TGCGCCAGCAGCCCCACGCTGGGTGCTCTTGAAAAACTGTTTTTT
>TRBV7-2|few|.|TRBJ1-3
CASSWDTPNTIYF
TGTGCCAGCAGCTGGGACACCCCAAACACCATATATTTT
>TRBV4-2|.|TRBD2|TRBJ2-3
CASSHGGAGTDTQYF
TGTGCCAGCAGCCACGGGGGGGCCGGCACAGATACGCAGTATTTT
>TRBV18|few|.|TRBJ2-5
CASSPLTGEETQYF
TGTGCCAGCTCACCACTGACAGGAGAAGAGACCCAGTACTTC
>TRBV5-4|few|TRBD1|TRBJ2-5
CASAPGTEETQYF
TGTGCCAGCGCCCCCGGGACAGAAGAGACCCAGTACTTC
>TRBV7-8|.|TRBD1|TRBJ2-1
CASSLQGTGGNNEQFF
TGTGCCAGCAGCTTACAAGGGACAGGGGGTAACAATGAGCAGTTCTTC
>TRBV4-3|few|.|TRBJ1-4
CASSQEMYEKLFF
TGCGCCAGCAGCCAAGAGATGTACGAAAAACTGTTTTTT
>TRBV9|.|.|TRBJ1-1
CASSGGKFRNTEAFF
TGTGCCAGCAGCGGGGGGAAGTTTAGGAACACTGAAGCTTTCTTT
>TRBV20-1|.|.|TRBJ2-7
CSASIPGRTYEQYF
TGCAGTGCTTCGATCCCGGGACGGACTTACGAGCAGTACTTC
>TRBV18|.|.|TRBJ1-5
CASSPPPGDQPQHF
TGTGCCAGCTCACCACCGCCAGGTGATCAGCCCCAGCATTTT
>TRBV25-1|.|.|TRBJ1-2
CASRGTGIPYGYTF
TGTGCCAGCAGAGGAACAGGGATCCCCTATGGCTACACCTTC
>TRBV6-5|few|.|TRBJ2-1
CASSYETGSSYNEQFF
TGTGCCAGCAGTTACGAGACGGGAAGCTCCTACAATGAGCAGTTCTTC
>TRBV5-4|few|TRBD1|TRBJ1-2
CASSSRTGGDYGYTF
TGTGCCAGCAGCTCCAGGACAGGGGGCGACTATGGCTACACCTTC
>TRBV12-3/TRBV12-4|few|.|TRBJ1-4
CASSFSLGEKLFF
TGTGCCAGCAGTTTTTCGCTCGGAGAAAAACTGTTTTTT
>TRBV18|few|.|TRBJ1-2
CASSAQLYGYTF
TGTGCCAGCTCGGCCCAGCTCTATGGCTACACCTTC
>TRBV20-1|.|TRBD1|TRBJ1-2
CSARDTRQGNGYTF
TGCAGTGCTAGAGATACGCGACAGGGAAACGGCTACACCTTC
>TRBV12-3/TRBV12-4|.|.|TRBJ1-6
CASSLGLSSPLHF
TGTGCCAGCAGTTTAGGGTTAAGCTCACCCCTCCACTTT
>TRBV20-1|few|.|TRBJ1-5
CSAGEPQHF
TGCAGTGCTGGGGAACCCCAGCATTTT
>TRBV19|few|.|TRBJ2-2
CASKEPLNTGELFF
TGTGCCAGTAAAGAGCCTCTGAACACCGGGGAGCTGTTTTTT